This T cell receptor (beta chain) was identified during a study of T-cell memory formation after mild COVID-19 (dated by TCRdb to the early 2020s). About the investigation overall: Most TCR sequence clusters were specific to one of the two donors. In a couple of donors, T-cell clones that expanded and contracted after mild COVID-19 were tracked by sequencing TCRalpha and TCRbeta repertoires over time. Two young, previously healthy adult volunteers, one female and one male, were included in the cohort.

The table lists this clonotype with a few counts. What this receptor recognizes is not known. No base quality values were provided; no much bigger clone lies one nucleotide off. The listed sequencing device is Illumina NovaSeq 6000. Using 5'RACE with constant-segment primers, TCRalpha and TCRbeta cDNA libraries were constructed, with sample barcodes and unique molecular identifiers added in the process. Trizol reagent was used to extract RNA from every sample. Libraries were amplified in two PCR steps, with a second sample barcode and Illumina TruSeq adapters added in the second step. The libraries were sequenced on an Illumina NovaSeq using 2 x 150 bp paired-end reads. The authors' pipeline ran thus. With migec v1.2.7, reads were demultiplexed and then collapsed into UMI-guided consensus sequences. Using mixcr v2.1.11, the UMI consensuses were aligned to TRA and TRB V and J templates and assembled into clonotypes. Expanded or contracted clonotypes were those called significant by both edgeR and NoisET, with noise models trained on biological replicates. For edgeR calls, the thresholds were a false discovery rate-adjusted p below 0.01 and a log2 fold-change of 1. PCA with hierarchical clustering of max-normalized trajectories of the 1000 most abundant clonotypes was used as exploratory dynamics analysis. Separately sequenced CD4+ and CD8+ repertoires were used to assign the CD4 or CD8 phenotype of responding clones. The public reads were run again by TCRdb, first through fastp at Q25 and then through MiXCR, and only productive beta chains were kept. Every entry covers one CDR3 protein and lists the most common genes and DNA from its rows. TCRdb assigned the V and J calls; the authors' analysis was not used. This sample is represented by 450,000 or so distinct CDR3 sequences; approximately 25% of them were singletons. The leading ten clones occupy under 15% of the sample.

V was cut back by 6 bases and J by 4 bases, leaving a gap of 10 bases between them. Its CDR3 holds 13 amino acids, cysteine through phenylalanine. CDR3 DNA is the only sequence kept; it has 39 bases, read in frame from the first base. What the authors observed across the whole study: Only a couple of mild cases were covered in the study, and larger cohorts including severe cases with pre-infection samples were considered necessary. From day 15 to 85, contracting clones showed balanced CD4/CD8 phenotypes, whereas a second wave of clones that expanded from day 15 to 37 leaned towards CD4+. Some responding clones were found in pre-infection memory, which suggests that pre-existing cross-reactive memory T cells took part in the SARS-CoV-2 response. Contracting CD4+ clones were found mainly in CM and EM memory subsets, while CD8+ clones were enriched in EMRA. The second-wave clones that peaked on day 37 were not confirmed to be SARS-CoV-2 specific.

PBMCs were isolated by Ficoll-Paque density gradient centrifugation. This clonotype was sampled from an adult woman who had mild COVID-19 (a few samples of this study predate the infection). The sample titles of this study are shuffled in the database, so cell type and time point are left out; the donor was told from shared clones. The chain is assembled from TRBV12-3 or TRBV12-4 and TRBJ2-4; the D gene is unclear. The material sequenced was PBMCs or a T cell subset sorted from them (not recorded which). This receptor carries the CDR3 CASRSGTKNIQYF. The bases are TGTGCCAGCAGGTCTGGTACTAAAAACATTCAGTACTTC.